This T cell receptor (beta chain) came from a study of a mutant IDH1 vaccine in newly diagnosed glioma. The wider study: The patients were given eight vaccinations, one each in weeks 1, 3, 5, 7, 11, 15, 19 and 23. Of the patients given treatment, around 62% were male and about 40% were female, and a mean age of approximately 37 years was recorded.

TCRdb's copy holds only in-frame clones and misses some; the assay was immunoSEQ multiplex PCR. Seen here are 20,000 to 25,000 clones, nearly 90% observed once, and the top ten hold approximately 5.1%. On this clone: Its cognate antigen is unknown.

Documented time point: week 11, during vaccination. Each dose delivered 300 ug of mutant IDH1 20-mer peptide subcutaneously with imiquimod. In every donor, the tumor was a new WHO grade 3 or 4 IDH1-mutant, ATRX-lost astrocytoma. The CDR3 consists of 13 residues. Trimming removed 7 bases at V and 1 base at J, with 10 bases between. Germline V CDR1 and CDR2: SQVTM, ANQGSEA. The source is a woman aged 35 to 49 with glioma. The genes are TRBV29-1 and TRBJ2-2; perhaps TRBD1 as D (5 bases). The sample consisted of PBMCs, taken from a glioma patient whose treatment included an IDH1 peptide vaccine. CDR3 sequence reads: CSAGQLNTGELFF. CDR3 nucleotides: TGCAGCGCCGGACAACTGAACACCGGGGAGCTGTTTTTT.